What follows are 9 T cell receptor beta chains derived from one specimen sequenced in a study of T cells after yellow fever vaccination. TCRdb fed the 5' RACE reads into MiXCR, producing one record per CDR3 protein. Of more than 20,000 distinct CDR3 sequences in the sample, about 5.5% were seen once. Sequenced material: PBMCs, either bulk or a sorted T-cell subset (CD4+, CD8+, memory, or dextramer-sorted; not recorded which), taken 15 days after the yellow fever booster vaccination. All receptors derive from a man aged 30-40 years who received the YFV17D yellow fever vaccine.

At least ten counts were recorded for this clonotype. The chain uses TRBV7-3 and TRBJ2-5; D is possibly TRBD2 (5 bases). Germline V gene data show CDR1 as SGHTA and CDR2 as FQGTGA. The CDR3 totals 13 residues. Trimming took off 6 bases at V and 2 bases at J, with 10 bases between the two ends. The CDR3 coding sequence is TGTGCCAGCAGTACATTAGCGCAAGAGACCCAGTACTTC. Translating gives CASSTLAQETQYF. The entire variable domain, with the rest obtained from reference TRBV7-3 and TRBJ2-5, is as follows: GAGVSQTPSNKVTEKGKYVELRCDPISGHTALYWYRQSLGQGPEFLIYFQGTGAADDSGLPNDRFFAVRPEGSVSTLKIQRTERGDSAVYLCASSTLAQETQYFGPGTRLLVL.

This chain uses TRBV20-1 with TRBJ2-3, with TRBD2 matching 7 bases. Germline V gives CDR1 DFQATT, CDR2 SNEGSKA (reference sequence). The CDR3 is made up of 16 amino acids. With 0 bases clipped from V and 2 bases from J, the junction kept 8 bases outside the gene matches. The CDR3 coding sequence is TGCAGTGCTAGAGATTTCCTAGCGGCCTCCACAGATACGCAGTATTTT. Translating it yields CSARDFLAASTDTQYF.

This clonotype has ten or more counts. CDR3 region: CATSGQRGTSNQPQHF. CDR3 DNA: TGTGCCACCAGTGGCCAGAGGGGTACTAGCAATCAGCCCCAGCATTTT. The V and J genes are TRBV24-1 and TRBJ1-5, with D tentatively TRBD1 (5 bases). Germline CDR1 KGHDR, CDR2 SFDVKD. V dropped 5 bases and J dropped 0 bases, with 13 bases sitting between them. The length of the CDR3 is 16 residues.

This clonotype was seen ten or more times. This rearrangement joins TRBV28 to TRBJ2-4; D is uncertain. CDR3 length equals 19 residues. V was pared by 8 bases and J by 1 base, with 27 bases between. The germline V gene has CDR1 MDHEN and CDR2 SYDVKM. CDR3 loop: CASLSRFPTPTIAKNIQYF. The CDR3, as DNA: TGTGCCAGCCTTAGCAGGTTCCCTACTCCCACCATTGCCAAAAACATTCAGTACTTC.

Many counts were recorded for this clonotype. V usage is TRBV28 and J usage is TRBJ1-2; D is ambiguous. Germline CDR1 reads MDHEN; CDR2 reads SYDVKM. With 5 bases removed from V and 4 bases from J, the gap between germline ends came to 8 bases. The CDR3 has 12 residues. In DNA, the CDR3 is TGTGCCAGCAGTCAAAAGGGCTATGGCTACACCTTC. Translated: CASSQKGYGYTF.

There are many counts of this clonotype. This chain uses TRBV19 with TRBJ1-5; no clear D gene. The V end was cut by 6 bases, the J end by 4 bases, with 13 bases between. Germline V CDR1 and CDR2: LNHDA, SQIVND (reference sequence). This CDR3 comprises 14 residues. CDR3 amino acids: CASSGLRGNQPQHF. CDR3 sequence (DNA): TGTGCCAGTAGCGGCTTACGGGGTAATCAGCCCCAGCATTTT.

This clonotype was seen repeatedly, ten times or more. J is TRBJ2-2 and V is TRBV14, with D unresolved. The CDR3 loop spans 12 amino acids. The V end was cut by 4 bases, the J end by 13 bases, with 13 bases between. Germline V gives CDR1 SGHDN, CDR2 FVKESK. The CDR3 protein is CASSPPSTTLFF. CDR3 coding DNA: TGTGCCAGCAGCCCCCCCTCTACAACGCTGTTTTTT.

The sample holds a few counts of this clonotype. This chain connects TRBV6-2 or TRBV6-3 to TRBJ2-2; 10 nucleotides agree with TRBD1. This CDR3 spans 15 amino acids. Germline CDR1 and CDR2: MNHEY and SVGEGT. V shed 5 bases and J 6 bases; nucleotides not matched to a gene: 6. This chain's CDR3 is CASSPGQGEAGELFF. CDR3 DNA sequence: TGTGCCAGCAGTCCAGGACAGGGGGAGGCCGGGGAGCTGTTTTTT.

In this sample, this clonotype is medium-sized. The rearrangement uses TRBV10-3 and TRBJ2-3; 9 bases agree with TRBD2. CDR3 length: 13 residues. The germline CDR1 and CDR2 sequences are ENHRY and SYGVKD. The CDR3 loop reads CAIQREDLDTQYF. Here the CDR3 DNA reads TGTGCTATTCAGCGGGAGGATCTAGATACGCAGTATTTT.